These 18 T cell receptor beta chains were sequenced from one sample in a study of shared clonotypes between healthy human individuals. Sequencing was performed with immunoSEQ multiplex PCR; in TCRdb, only in-frame clones are kept and a portion is missing. The sample contains over a million clones, 96% of which appear only once. Material for sequencing was naive CD4+ T cells sorted from blood. The subset here: CD45RA+ positively selected. These receptors were collected from a man younger than 40 in good health.

This chain joins TRBV27 and TRBJ2-2, with TRBD1 identical over 9 bases. V dropped 8 bases and J dropped 5; count of bases not matched to a gene: 12. The germline gives CDR1 MNHEY, CDR2 SMNVEV (reference sequence). The CDR3 is 16 residues long. The CDR3 sequence is CASGISGTGRTGELFF. The CDR3 nucleotides are TGTGCCAGCGGCATTTCCGGGACAGGGAGGACCGGGGAGCTGTTTTTT.

The chain couples TRBV6-5 to TRBJ2-1, with a possible D match to TRBD2 (5 bases). This CDR3 is 13 amino acids long. The germline V gene encodes CDR1 MNHEY and CDR2 SVGAGI. Trimming left V 7 bases short and J 8 bases short, with 15 bases between. The CDR3 reads CASNGNNEDEQFF. The CDR3 DNA follows: TGTGCCAGCAACGGGAACAATGAGGATGAGCAGTTCTTC.

The chain carries TRBV19 and TRBJ1-3; D gene ambiguous. CDR1 and CDR2 from the germline V gene are LNHDA and SQIVND (reference sequence). The CDR3 sequence is 15 residues long. V lost 1 base and J 0 bases, leaving 7 bases between the germline ends. CDR3 residues: CASSIGRYSGNTIYF. CDR3 coding DNA: TGTGCCAGTAGTATAGGCCGCTACTCTGGAAACACCATATATTTT.

This sequence joins TRBV10-3 and TRBJ2-1; 11 bases agree with TRBD2. CDR1 ENHRY and CDR2 SYGVKD come from the germline V gene. Losses at the gene ends were 7 bases for V and 6 bases for J; bases not matched to a gene: 8. The CDR3 runs 15 residues. The DNA for the CDR3 is TGTGCCATCACCCCCACTAGCGGGAGTAGCAATGAGCAGTTCTTC. It yields the protein CAITPTSGSSNEQFF.

The chain uses TRBV11-2 and TRBJ2-1; 9 bases align to TRBD2. This CDR3 has 16 amino acids. Germline V gene sequence: CDR1 SGHAT, CDR2 FQNNGV. V was pared by 6 bases and J by 3 bases, with 9 bases of the junction left unmatched. The CDR3 is CASSELAGVHYNEQFF. In DNA form, the CDR3 reads TGTGCCAGCAGTGAATTAGCGGGAGTTCACTACAATGAGCAGTTCTTC.

The chain links TRBV9 to TRBJ2-5, with TRBD2 matching 14 bases. Looked up from germline, CDR1 is SGDLS and CDR2 is YYNGEE. Trimming removed 3 bases from V and 4 bases from J; junction bases left unmatched: 5. The CDR3 runs to 16 residues. CDR3 protein: CASSAGTSGSIETQYF. The CDR3 region has the DNA TGTGCCAGCAGCGCCGGGACTAGCGGGAGTATAGAGACCCAGTACTTC.

The rearrangement links TRBV5-4 to TRBJ2-4; D perhaps matches TRBD2 (6 bases). The V gene lost 4 bases and the J gene lost 6 bases, with 14 bases spanning the gap. Germline V lookup: CDR1 SGHNT, CDR2 YYREEE (reference sequence). This CDR3 is 14 amino acids long. CDR3 sequence: CASSKQEGTNIQYF. The CDR3 DNA reads TGTGCCAGCAGCAAACAGGAGGGGACAAACATTCAGTACTTC.

The V and J genes are TRBV5-1 and TRBJ2-5; D tentatively fits TRBD1 or TRBD2 (5 bases each). Trimming stripped 0 bases from V and 4 bases from J, with 13 bases between. Germline CDR1 and CDR2: SGHRS and YFSETQ. This CDR3 is 15 amino acids long. The CDR3 protein is CASSLGAGTPETQYF. As DNA, the CDR3 is TGCGCCAGCAGCTTGGGGGCAGGGACCCCAGAGACCCAGTACTTC.

As concerns this clone: Other DNA variants within this sample encode the same CDR3. The chain carries TRBV20-1 and TRBJ1-4; no firm D call. Trimming stripped 5 bases from V and 4 bases from J, with 5 bases between. The germline V gene encodes CDR1 DFQATT and CDR2 SNEGSKA (reference sequence). This CDR3 comprises 11 residues. The CDR3 DNA reads as TGCAGTGCTGGAGGTAATGAAAAACTGTTTTTT. This translates into CSAGGNEKLFF.

This chain uses TRBV7-8 with TRBJ1-2, with a tentative D call TRBD1 (5 bases). The CDR3 spans 12 residues. Germline V gives CDR1 SGHVS, CDR2 FQNEAQ. Trimming took off 3 bases at V and 7 bases at J, with 9 bases between the two ends. This CDR3 reads CASSLGGGGYTF. The DNA of the CDR3 is TGTGCCAGCAGCTTGGGTGGGGGTGGCTACACCTTC.

The chain carries TRBV9 and TRBJ1-5; no firm D call. Germline V gives CDR1 SGDLS, CDR2 YYNGEE. V gave up 0 bases and J gave up 9 bases, with 10 bases separating them. The CDR3 contains 13 residues. CDR3 protein: CASSVVEGGPQHF. The CDR3 DNA follows: TGTGCCAGCAGCGTAGTTGAAGGTGGGCCCCAGCATTTT.

The V gene is TRBV6-5, the J gene TRBJ1-3; D might be TRBD1 (5 bases). Germline CDR1 is MNHEY and CDR2 is SVGAGI. Trimming shortened V by 0 bases and J by 2 bases, and 8 bases separated the two germline ends. The CDR3 has 15 amino acids. CDR3 DNA: TGTGCCAGCAGTTACTCTGAGGGGACTGGAAACACCATATATTTT. Translating it yields CASSYSEGTGNTIYF.

On this clone itself: The same CDR3 arises from other DNA sequences in this sample as well. The V gene is TRBV5-1, the J gene TRBJ1-1, with 10 bases matching TRBD1. The J segment lost 7 bases and the V segment lost 0 bases, leaving 3 bases of the junction unmatched. This CDR3 comprises 14 residues. CDR1 and CDR2 from the germline V gene are SGHRS and YFSETQ. CDR3 sequence reads: CASSLGQGAGEAFF. CDR3 bases: TGCGCCAGCAGCTTGGGACAGGGGGCTGGTGAAGCTTTCTTT.

The CDR3 here is CASSSGQPNTEAFF. The DNA for the CDR3 is TGTGCCAGCAGCTCGGGACAGCCGAACACTGAAGCTTTCTTT. The rearrangement links TRBV7-8 to TRBJ1-1; 7 bases align to TRBD1. The length of the CDR3 is 14 residues. The germline CDR1 and CDR2 sequences are SGHVS and FQNEAQ. The ends lost 4 bases at V and 1 base at J; junction bases unmatched: 3.

Concerning this clone: Other DNA sequences in this specimen translate into the identical CDR3. The V gene is TRBV5-1, the J gene TRBJ1-3; no clear D. The germline V gene has CDR1 SGHRS and CDR2 YFSETQ. The germline V and J ends were trimmed by 0 bases and 0 bases, with 10 bases remaining between them. The CDR3 runs 16 residues. The CDR3 DNA sequence: TGCGCCAGCAGCTTGGTTGGAGGTTCCTCTGGAAACACCATATATTTT. Its protein product is CASSLVGGSSGNTIYF.

This clone was counted a few times. The chain combines TRBV28 with TRBJ1-2, with D maybe TRBD1 (5 bases). CDR3 size: 14 residues. Trimming removed 8 bases at V and 4 bases at J, with 17 bases between. The germline CDR1 and CDR2 sequences are MDHEN and SYDVKM. The CDR3 DNA is TGTGCCAGCGGATCATTCCGGGGGTTCTATGGCTACACCTTC. Residues: CASGSFRGFYGYTF.

This chain joins TRBV7-9 and TRBJ2-5; maybe TRBD2 (6 bases). V lost 6 bases to trimming and J lost 3 bases, with 14 bases between them. The V gene's germline CDR1 is SEHNR and CDR2 FQNEAQ (reference sequence). The CDR3 has 14 residues. The CDR3 DNA sequence: TGTGCCAGCAGTTCCAGACTAGGGGAAGAGACCCAGTACTTC. Its translation is CASSSRLGEETQYF.

The rearrangement uses TRBV28 and TRBJ2-3, with 11 bases lining up with TRBD2. The CDR3 is 14 residues long. CDR1 and CDR2 from the germline V gene are MDHEN and SYDVKM. V lost 5 bases to trimming and J lost 11 bases; unmatched junction nucleotides: 9. CDR3 sequence: CASSPPGLAVGQYF. CDR3 bases: TGTGCCAGCAGTCCCCCGGGACTAGCGGTGGGGCAGTATTTT.